This is a list of T cell receptor beta chains from one sample in a study of regulatory T cells in long-lasting Graves disease. TCRdb fed the multiplex PCR reads into MiXCR, producing one record per CDR3 protein. The data contain 350,000 to 500,000 distinct CDR3 sequences, over 20% of them singletons. This material consisted of peripheral blood mononuclear cells (PBMCs), taken when the disease was refractory, from a patient treated with antithyroid drugs. The receptor source for this set is a female donor with Graves disease. CDR3s include the opening cysteine and the closing phenylalanine or tryptophan. A D gene is named only where the DNA matches it firmly. Rows may omit the clone size; those that give it use once, few, many or a size class.

clone size | J gene | V gene | D gene | CDR3 protein | CDR3 DNA
few | TRBJ1-1 | TRBV7-9 | NA | CASSRGGHRGGFTEAFF | TGTGCCAGCAGCCGCGGGGGACACCGAGGAGGGTTCACTGAAGCTTTCTTT
few | TRBJ2-7 | TRBV2 | NA | CASSQDGGGRYEQYF | TGCGCCAGCAGCCAAGACGGAGGGGGCAGGTACGAGCAGTACTTC
NA | TRBJ2-5 | TRBV5-5 | NA | CASSFGGQAQETQYF | TGTGCCAGCAGCTTTGGGGGCCAGGCTCAAGAGACCCAGTACTTC
NA | TRBJ2-7 | TRBV20-1 | TRBD2 | CSAASMGLAGGHEQYF | TGCAGTGCAGCCAGTATGGGGCTAGCGGGAGGCCACGAGCAGTACTTC
few | TRBJ2-5 | TRBV24-1 | NA | CATSDRDGEKETQYF | TGTGCCACCAGTGACCGCGACGGGGAGAAAGAGACCCAGTACTTC
many | TRBJ1-5 | TRBV12-3/TRBV12-4 | NA | CASSISGGYQPQHF | TGTGCCAGCAGTATATCGGGGGGCTATCAGCCCCAGCATTTT
few | TRBJ1-1 | TRBV7-9 | NA | CASSLVTAEAFF | TGTGCCAGCAGCTTAGTGACGGCTGAAGCTTTCTTT
many | TRBJ1-2 | TRBV6-1 | NA | CASISDSYLRGYTF | TGTGCCAGCATTTCGGACAGCTACCTTCGTGGCTACACCTTC
few | TRBJ2-3 | TRBV12-3/TRBV12-4 | NA | CASLIQGLPDTQYF | TGTGCCAGCCTCATCCAGGGGCTCCCAGATACGCAGTATTTT
once | TRBJ1-1 | TRBV13 | TRBD1 | CASSMTGLGDTEAFF | TGTGCCAGCAGCATGACAGGGCTCGGTGACACTGAAGCTTTCTTT
NA | TRBJ1-2 | TRBV9 | TRBD1 | CASSRNGDRGYTF | TGTGCCAGCAGCCGAAACGGGGACAGGGGCTACACCTTC
many | TRBJ2-3 | TRBV2 | NA | CASSEGSTDTQYF | TGTGCCAGCAGTGAAGGCAGCACAGATACGCAGTATTTT
NA | TRBJ1-1 | TRBV3-1 | NA | CASRPTAGSLGAFF | TGTGCCAGCAGACCTACGGCGGGGAGTTTAGGAGCTTTCTTT
many | TRBJ2-7 | TRBV12-3/TRBV12-4 | TRBD2 | CASTLGPSGSYEQYF | TGTGCCAGCACATTGGGTCCTAGCGGGAGCTACGAGCAGTACTTC
many | TRBJ2-7 | TRBV11-1 | NA | CASSPNTLRAVEQYF | TGTGCCAGCAGCCCAAATACCCTTCGGGCTGTCGAGCAGTACTTC
many | TRBJ2-7 | TRBV2 | NA | CASSEATRRYF | TGTGCCAGCAGTGAAGCGACGAGGCGGTACTTC
NA | TRBJ1-5 | TRBV20-1 | TRBD1 | CSASGGQARFGQPQHF | TGCAGTGCTAGTGGGGGACAGGCAAGATTTGGACAGCCCCAGCATTTT
many | TRBJ2-7 | TRBV28 | TRBD2 | CASSWGGSGRREQYF | TGTGCCAGCAGTTGGGGAGGAAGCGGGAGGAGAGAGCAGTACTTC